A single sample gave rise to the 27 T cell receptor beta chains below, sequenced in a study of blood T cell repertoires in COVID-19. Produced via immunoSEQ multiplex PCR; TCRdb's table is partial and in-frame only. The table records about 69,000 clones, 75% to 90% of them present only once. Sequences were obtained from peripheral blood. The source is a man between 40 and 49 years old with COVID-19, enrolled during active disease.

Note on this clone: Other nucleotide sequences from this sample produce the same CDR3. This chain uses TRBV5-4 with TRBJ2-3, with D maybe TRBD1 (5 bases). CDR1 is SGHNT, CDR2 YYREEE, per germline (reference sequence). This CDR3 has 13 residues. V was pared by 2 bases and J by 1 base, with 5 bases between. CDR3 DNA: TGTGCCAGCAGCTTACAGGGCACAGATACGCAGTATTTT. Its protein is CASSLQGTDTQYF.

The chain is built from TRBV7-7 and TRBJ2-5; 16 nucleotides match TRBD2. Trimming cost V 1 base and J 3 bases; bases outside gene matches: 2. Germline CDR1 SSHAT, CDR2 FNYEAQ (reference sequence). The CDR3 totals 17 residues. CDR3 nucleotide sequence: TGTGCCAGCAGCTTAGTCGGGACTAGCGGGGGGGAAGAGACCCAGTACTTC. Translating gives CASSLVGTSGGEETQYF.

As for this clone: The sample contains more than one DNA sequence encoding this CDR3. This chain links TRBV2 with TRBJ1-1; 8 nucleotides agree with TRBD1. Germline values: CDR1 SNHLY, CDR2 FYNNEI. Germline trimming cut 4 bases from V and 5 bases from J; bases unmatched to any gene: 3. This CDR3 has 13 amino acids. The chain's CDR3 is CASSADRDTEAFF. For the CDR3, the DNA is TGTGCCAGCAGTGCGGACAGGGATACTGAAGCTTTCTTT.

The count of this clone is one. This chain's CDR3 is CAILGQGQDGYTF. The CDR3 bases are TGTGCCATCCTAGGGCAGGGTCAAGATGGCTACACCTTC. The chain employs TRBV10-3 and TRBJ1-2; possible D gene TRBD1, 5 bases. Trimming shortened V by 8 bases and J by 6 bases, and 16 bases separated the two germline ends. The germline gives CDR1 ENHRY, CDR2 SYGVKD. The CDR3 is 13 residues long.

The chain couples TRBV5-5 to TRBJ2-3; 8 positions match TRBD1. Germline assignment: CDR1 SGHKS and CDR2 YYEKEE (reference sequence). The CDR3 length is 17 residues. V lost 0 bases, J lost 5 bases, and 11 bases stayed unmatched. CDR3 DNA: TGTGCCAGCAGCTTGGGGTTAGGACAGGGTACGAGAGATACGCAGTATTTT. Translated, it gives CASSLGLGQGTRDTQYF.

The V gene is TRBV5-1, the J gene TRBJ2-1, with 10 bases that match TRBD1. The CDR3 length is 17 residues. Germline-derived CDR1 and CDR2 are SGHRS and YFSETQ. After removal of 5 bases from V and 5 bases from J, the junction contained 13 bases not matched to a gene. The CDR3 loop is CASRQTGGVWVHNEQFF. CDR3 in DNA: TGCGCCAGCAGACAGACAGGGGGCGTGTGGGTCCACAATGAGCAGTTCTTC.

The rearrangement joins TRBV29-1 to TRBJ2-7, with TRBD1 matching over 9 bases. Losses at the gene ends were 4 bases for V and 6 bases for J; bases not matched to a gene: 7. Germline CDR1 reads SQVTM; CDR2 reads ANQGSEA. The CDR3 contains 13 residues. The CDR3 DNA sequence: TGCAGCGTTGGGGGACAGGGAGGTGCCGAGCAGTACTTC. This codes for CSVGGQGGAEQYF.

This chain uses TRBV10-2 with TRBJ2-5; no definite D call. The CDR3 covers 15 residues. Germline CDR1 reads WSHSY; CDR2 reads SAAADI. V lost 3 bases, J lost 1 base, and 12 bases lay in between. CDR3 nucleotide sequence: TGCGCCAGCAGTGACCCTACCCAGGTCCAAGAGACCCAGTACTTC. Its translation: CASSDPTQVQETQYF.

This sequence joins TRBV6-6 and TRBJ2-7; D not resolved. Germline V gene sequence: CDR1 MNHNY, CDR2 SVGAGI (reference sequence). This CDR3 contains 12 residues. Trimming pared 8 bases from V and 0 bases from J, leaving 8 bases between. CDR3 protein: CASSANSYEQYF. DNA for the CDR3: TGTGCCAGCTCTGCGAACTCCTACGAGCAGTACTTC.

This clone was seen only a few times. This chain joins TRBV6-6 and TRBJ2-7, with 11 bases that match TRBD1. Losses at the gene ends were 5 bases for V and 5 bases for J; bases not matched to a gene: 8. The length of the CDR3 is 15 residues. Germline V gene lookup returns CDR1 MNHNY and CDR2 SVGAGI (reference sequence). CDR3 sequence: CASSRPGQGGHEQYF. The CDR3 nucleotides are TGTGCCAGCAGTCGCCCGGGACAGGGGGGACACGAGCAGTACTTC.

V and J are TRBV6-5 and TRBJ1-1, with D hard to call. Trimming left V 4 bases short and J 6 bases short, with 9 bases between. The CDR3 runs to 12 residues. Germline lookup yields CDR1 MNHEY and CDR2 SVGAGI. CDR3 residues: CASSSFGSEAFF. The CDR3, as DNA: TGTGCCAGCAGTTCCTTTGGCTCTGAAGCTTTCTTT.

The chain is built from TRBV30 and TRBJ2-6; a possible D gene is TRBD1 (5 bases). CDR1 and CDR2 from the germline V gene are GTSNPN and SVGIG (reference sequence). There are 15 residues in the CDR3. Trimming shortened V by 2 bases and J by 4 bases, and 12 bases separated the two germline ends. CDR3 coding DNA: TGTGCCTGGAGTCTGGCAGGGTTAGGGGCCAACGTCCTGACTTTC. It specifies CAWSLAGLGANVLTF.

V usage is TRBV10-3 and J usage is TRBJ2-3; 8 nucleotides align to TRBD1. Germline V gene data show CDR1 as ENHRY and CDR2 as SYGVKD. V was clipped by 11 bases and J by 4 bases; unmatched bases: 11. The CDR3 consists of 14 residues. Written as DNA, the CDR3 is TGTGCCTCCCGCCAGGGGGCAGATTCAGATACGCAGTATTTT. It translates to CASRQGADSDTQYF.

J is TRBJ2-5 and V is TRBV10-1; possible D gene TRBD1, 6 bases. The V and J ends lost 0 bases and 1 base respectively, with 12 bases between them. The CDR3 loop spans 16 amino acids. Germline CDR1 and CDR2: WNHNN and SYGVQD (reference sequence). CDR3 protein: CASSESAGETQETQYF. For the CDR3, the DNA is TGCGCCAGCAGTGAGTCGGCAGGGGAAACCCAAGAGACCCAGTACTTC.

This clone was recorded a few times. The V and J genes are TRBV2 and TRBJ2-7, with 9 positions matching TRBD2. Losses at the gene ends were 7 bases for V and 7 bases for J; bases not matched to a gene: 5. The CDR3 consists of 12 residues. Looked up from germline, CDR1 is SNHLY and CDR2 is FYNNEI. CDR3 amino acids: CASKGLAGEQYF. In DNA, the CDR3 is TGTGCCAGCAAGGGACTAGCTGGAGAGCAGTACTTC.

This chain joins TRBV12-5 and TRBJ1-5, with 12 bases that match TRBD1. This CDR3 is built from 18 residues. Trimming cost V 5 bases and J 2 bases; bases outside gene matches: 10. The germline V gene has CDR1 LGHNT and CDR2 FRNRAP. In nucleotides, the CDR3 is TGTGCTAGTGGTCCCGGGACAGGGGGCTCTGGGGGCAATCAGCCCCAGCATTTT. Translated, it gives CASGPGTGGSGGNQPQHF.

The V and J genes are TRBV5-1 and TRBJ2-1; 14 positions match TRBD2. This CDR3 has 15 amino acids. CDR1 and CDR2 from the germline V gene are SGHRS and YFSETQ. Germline trimming cut 4 bases from V and 4 bases from J; bases unmatched to any gene: 1. The CDR3 sequence is CASSRLAGGYNEQFF. CDR3 in DNA: TGCGCCAGCAGCAGACTAGCGGGGGGGTACAATGAGCAGTTCTTC.

The rearrangement joins TRBV6-4 to TRBJ1-2; 7 bases fit TRBD1. The CDR3 runs 14 residues. The junction had 6 bases not matched to a gene; V was cut back by 2 bases and J by 6 bases. Germline loops: CDR1 MRHNA, CDR2 SNTAGT. This CDR3 is CASSDLTGAHGYTF. The DNA for the CDR3 is TGTGCCAGCAGTGACCTCACAGGGGCGCATGGCTACACCTTC.

The rearrangement links TRBV27 to TRBJ2-7; 7 nucleotides match TRBD1. V shed 6 bases, J shed 2 bases, and the junction held 7 bases outside the gene matches. The germline V gene encodes CDR1 MNHEY and CDR2 SMNVEV (reference sequence). The CDR3 length is 14 residues. DNA for the CDR3: TGTGCCAGCAGCTTCGACAGGGCAGCCTACGAGCAGTACTTC. The encoded protein is CASSFDRAAYEQYF.

This clone appeared a few times. The CDR3 DNA is TGTGCCAGCAGCTTCGACAGGGATAATTCACCCCTCCACTTT. Translated, it gives CASSFDRDNSPLHF. This chain joins TRBV5-4 and TRBJ1-6, with 7 bases identical to TRBD1. This CDR3 comprises 14 residues. Germline values: CDR1 SGHNT, CDR2 YYREEE (reference sequence). Germline trimming cut 2 bases from V and 5 bases from J; bases unmatched to any gene: 1. The full variable domain, in which reference TRBV5-4 and TRBJ1-6 provide the parts outside the CDR3, is ETGVTQSPTHLIKTRGQQVTLRCSSQSGHNTVSWYQQALGQGPQFIFQYYREEENGRGNFPPRFSGLQFPNYSSELNVNALELDDSALYLCASSFDRDNSPLHFGNGTRLTVT.

V usage is TRBV29-1 and J usage is TRBJ1-4; 9 positions match TRBD1. Germline trimming cut 5 bases from V and 6 bases from J; bases unmatched to any gene: 4. This CDR3 has 13 residues. The germline CDR1 and CDR2 sequences are SQVTM and ANQGSEA. The CDR3 reads CSVRDRADEKLFF. DNA for the CDR3: TGCAGCGTTCGGGACAGGGCAGATGAAAAACTGTTTTTT.

The V gene is TRBV4-1, the J gene TRBJ2-7; TRBD1 is a possible D gene (5 bases). The V end was cut by 3 bases, the J end by 2 bases, with 11 bases between. The CDR3 has 14 amino acids. Per the germline V gene, CDR1 is MGHRA and CDR2 is YSYEKL. CDR3 nucleotide sequence: TGCGCCAGCAGCCAGAATCAGGGTCCCTACGAGCAGTACTTC. Residues: CASSQNQGPYEQYF.

This clone was seen only a few times. V and J are TRBV18 and TRBJ2-7; the match to TRBD1 covers 12 bases. With V trimmed by 6 bases and J by 6 bases, 9 bases remained unmatched. The CDR3 is made up of 15 amino acids. Germline values: CDR1 KGHSH, CDR2 LQKENI. CDR3 residues: CASSPPGQGAIEQYF. The CDR3 DNA reads as TGTGCCAGCTCCCCTCCGGGACAGGGGGCCATCGAGCAGTACTTC.

The chain joins TRBV3-1 (or the pseudogene TRBV3-2) to TRBJ2-7; the D gene is possibly TRBD1 (5 bases). CDR1 LGHDT and CDR2 YNNKEL come from the germline V gene (reference sequence). This CDR3 comprises 13 residues. V gave up 1 base and J gave up 3 bases, with 7 bases separating them. The CDR3 DNA reads as TGTGCCAGCAGCCAAGCTAGGGGCTACGAGCAGTACTTC. Translated, it gives CASSQARGYEQYF.

The genes are TRBV2 and TRBJ2-3; 8 nucleotides line up with TRBD2. J was trimmed by 1 base and V by 7 bases; bases with no gene match: 4. The CDR3 has 14 residues. Germline loops: CDR1 SNHLY, CDR2 FYNNEI. The CDR3 spells CASTLGLGTDTQYF. As DNA, the CDR3 is TGTGCCAGCACCTTGGGACTAGGCACAGATACGCAGTATTTT.

The chain is built from TRBV28 and TRBJ2-4; no reliable D call. Looked up from germline, CDR1 is MDHEN and CDR2 is SYDVKM. This CDR3 has 12 amino acids. Deletions cut 2 bases from V and 3 bases from J, with 2 bases between. The CDR3 spells CASSLRKNIQYF. Here the CDR3 DNA reads TGTGCCAGCAGTTTACGCAAAAACATTCAGTACTTC.

V is TRBV28 and J is TRBJ1-4; D gene uncertain. Per the germline V gene, CDR1 is MDHEN and CDR2 is SYDVKM. CDR3 length: 14 residues. The V end was cut by 8 bases, the J end by 4 bases, with 14 bases between. The CDR3 loop is CASSEPRINEKLFF. DNA of the CDR3: TGTGCCAGCTCAGAGCCGCGGATTAATGAAAAACTGTTTTTT. Combining the CDR3 with reference TRBV28 and TRBJ1-4 gives the whole variable domain DVKVTQSSRYLVKRTGEKVFLECVQDMDHENMFWYRQDPGLGLRLIYFSYDVKMKEKGDIPEGYSVSREKKERFSLILESASTNQTSMYLCASSEPRINEKLFFGSGTQLSVL.